This TCR beta chain is from a study of blood T cell repertoires in COVID-19. The CDR3 consists of 14 residues. J lost 3 bases, V lost 4 bases, and 3 bases had no gene match. Germline values: CDR1 SQVTM, CDR2 ANQGSEA. Produced via immunoSEQ multiplex PCR; TCRdb's table is partial and in-frame only. The sample records 15,000 to 20,000 clones, approximately 91% being singletons. The chain links TRBV29-1 to TRBJ1-6, with 7 bases lining up with TRBD1. The source of this sequence is a human donor in a cohort sampled during active COVID-19. Sequencing was performed on peripheral blood. The CDR3, as DNA: TGCAGCGTTGCTTCAGGGGGCTATAATTCACCCCTCCACTTT. Its protein product is CSVASGGYNSPLHF.